This TCR beta chain was obtained from a study of TIL therapy for anti-PD-1-resistant metastatic lung cancer. Overall study context: A few tumors were EGFR-mutant and two were ALK-rearranged. Study findings and constraints: Compared with baseline intratumoral T cells, expanded TIL cultures were more clonal and less diverse (about 5.8% vs 31%).

On this clone: The antigen is unknown.

The time point: pre-treatment sample, taken before nivolumab and TIL therapy. Tumor tissue came from excised metastases, mostly pleural nodules or supraclavicular lymph nodes. Patients were adults with stage 4 NSCLC. The immunoSEQ assay was v3. Libraries were sequenced to around 2 million read pairs (survey) or about 5-6 million (deep). Assay used: immunoSEQ multiplex PCR; TCRdb lists only in-frame clones, some missing. In the table there are tens of thousands of clones, about 60% of which are singletons. J was trimmed by 3 bases and V by 2 bases; bases with no gene match: 2. Germline values: CDR1 SGHAT, CDR2 FQNNGV. The CDR3 has 15 residues.

This sequence was found in a woman between 25 and 85 years old with non-small cell lung cancer. This sample comprised tumor tissue, obtained at baseline. The rearrangement links TRBV11-2 to TRBJ2-1; 9 bases fit TRBD1. The CDR3 DNA is TGTGCCAGCAGCTTAATGACAGGGGGCTACAATGAGCAGTTCTTC. Translated, it gives CASSLMTGGYNEQFF. Supplemented by reference TRBV11-2 and TRBJ2-1, the full variable domain reads EAGVAQSPRYKIIEKRQSVAFWCNPISGHATLYWYQQILGQGPKLLIQFQNNGVVDDSQLPKDRFSAERLKGVDSTLKIQPAKLEDSAVYLCASSLMTGGYNEQFFGPGTRLTVL.